Shown below are 9 T cell receptor beta chains from a single sample sequenced in a study of T cell responses to AZD1222 COVID-19 vaccine. Some clones are missing from TCRdb's copy, which holds only in-frame ones; the method was immunoSEQ multiplex PCR. The sample has fewer than 200,000 clones; 88% are singletons. The sample consisted of peripheral blood, taken 28 days after the second AZD1222 dose. Source of these receptors: an adult who received the AZD1222 COVID-19 vaccine.

The chain uses TRBV6-1 and TRBJ1-1, with D uncertain. The CDR3 length is 13 residues. Germline CDR1 reads MNHNS; CDR2 reads SASEGT. V dropped 1 base and J dropped 4 bases, with 7 bases sitting between them. This CDR3 reads CASSEGDATEAFF. CDR3 sequence (DNA): TGTGCCAGCAGTGAAGGTGATGCCACTGAAGCTTTCTTT.

The rearrangement joins TRBV27 to TRBJ2-7; TRBD1 is a possible D gene (6 bases). Trimming removed 3 bases at V and 0 bases at J, with 12 bases between. This CDR3 contains 15 residues. Germline CDR1 and CDR2: MNHEY and SMNVEV (reference sequence). The CDR3 DNA is TGTGCCAGCAGTTTGTGGGGGCCTGTCTCCTACGAGCAGTACTTC. Its protein is CASSLWGPVSYEQYF.

The chain uses TRBV18 and TRBJ2-3, with 7 bases aligning to TRBD2. Germline V CDR1 and CDR2: KGHSH, LQKENI. Unmatched junction bases numbered 8, after V lost 1 base and J lost 4 bases. There are 16 residues in the CDR3. Here the CDR3 reads CASSPLGSGKSDTQYF. The CDR3 DNA follows: TGTGCCAGCTCACCACTAGGGAGCGGGAAATCAGATACGCAGTATTTT.

This clone was recorded a few times. The genes are TRBV5-4 and TRBJ2-1; 7 bases fit TRBD2. Germline V gene sequence: CDR1 SGHNT, CDR2 YYREEE (reference sequence). Unmatched junction bases numbered 9, after V lost 6 bases and J lost 3 bases. The CDR3 loop spans 15 amino acids. CDR3 sequence: CASTTAGGSYNEQFF. As DNA, the CDR3 is TGTGCCAGCACCACGGCCGGGGGGAGCTACAATGAGCAGTTCTTC.

The J gene is TRBJ1-2, the V gene TRBV28, with D unresolved. Germline assignment: CDR1 MDHEN and CDR2 SYDVKM. V was shortened by 7 bases and J by 4 bases, with 19 bases between the two germline ends. This CDR3 region has 15 residues. The CDR3 region is CASTLRSARVYGYTF. DNA for the CDR3: TGTGCCAGCACCTTGAGGTCCGCCCGGGTCTATGGCTACACCTTC.

The chain links TRBV6-5 to TRBJ2-2; 9 bases fit TRBD1. J gave up 3 bases and V 7 bases, and 6 bases lay outside the gene matches. The CDR3 has 15 residues. Germline CDR1 MNHEY, CDR2 SVGAGI. Here the CDR3 DNA reads TGTGCCAGCACTTCGGGACAGGGATACACCGGGGAGCTGTTTTTT. Amino acid sequence: CASTSGQGYTGELFF.

The chain has TRBV9 and TRBJ1-2; D might be TRBD1 (6 bases). CDR1 SGDLS and CDR2 YYNGEE come from the germline V gene. The CDR3 has 14 residues. The germline V and J ends were trimmed by 4 bases and 2 bases, with 12 bases remaining between them. CDR3 in DNA: TGTGCCAGCAGCCCCGGGGGCGGGAACTATGGCTACACCTTC. The encoded protein is CASSPGGGNYGYTF.

A single count supports this clone. The rearrangement links TRBV18 to TRBJ2-7; unclear D gene. Trimming shortened V by 0 bases and J by 5 bases, and 11 bases separated the two germline ends. CDR3 length equals 14 residues. Germline assignment: CDR1 KGHSH and CDR2 LQKENI. CDR3 sequence (DNA): TGTGCCAGCTCACCACCGGCGCTGCCACACGAGCAGTACTTC. Translated, it gives CASSPPALPHEQYF. The complete variable domain, with remaining parts taken from reference TRBV18 and TRBJ2-7, reads NAGVMQNPRHLVRRRGQEARLRCSPMKGHSHVYWYRQLPEEGLKFMVYLQKENIIDESGMPKERFSAEFPKEGPSILRIQQVVRGDSAAYFCASSPPALPHEQYFGPGTRLTVT.

The V and J genes are TRBV4-3 and TRBJ2-7; 7 nucleotides align to TRBD1. Germline values: CDR1 LGHNA, CDR2 YSLEER. The CDR3 length is 16 residues. The J segment lost 2 bases and the V segment lost 2 bases, leaving 9 bases of the junction unmatched. The CDR3: CASSQYLGTVPYEQYF. CDR3 sequence (DNA): TGCGCCAGCAGCCAATACTTAGGGACAGTCCCCTACGAGCAGTACTTC.